This TCR beta chain was sequenced in a study of blood T cell repertoires in COVID-19. Study as a whole: Sites in the United States, Italy and Spain provided acute and convalescent COVID-19 samples.

TCRdb's table, derived via immunoSEQ multiplex PCR, lists solely in-frame clones and lacks some. The repertoire includes 250,000 to 300,000 clones, approximately 91% of them detected once, and approximately 2.5% sits in the top ten. Material: PBMCs or T cells enriched from blood (not recorded which). The clonotype originates from a woman aged 40 to 50 with acute COVID-19.

CDR3 protein: CAISEGRGDEQFF. The CDR3 nucleotides are TGTGCCATCAGTGAAGGGAGGGGTGATGAGCAGTTCTTC. The rearrangement uses TRBV10-3 and TRBJ2-1; 7 bases line up with TRBD2. CDR1 ENHRY and CDR2 SYGVKD come from the germline V gene. J lost 8 bases, V lost 3 bases, and 4 bases had no gene match. The CDR3 is 13 amino acids.